This record looks at one TCR beta chain sequence and its context. Its antigen remains undetermined. No much larger clone exists at a distance of one base, and base qualities are not known. Each collaborating institution followed its own protocols to collect whole blood in K2EDTA tubes. For TCRbeta analysis, collaborators shipped samples in one of three forms: frozen whole blood, isolated PBMCs, or DNA extracted from either of those sample types. From a lookup of the germline V gene, CDR1 and CDR2 are KGHDR and SFDVKD. Including cysteine and phenylalanine, the CDR3 has 17 amino acids. Only the CDR3 DNA stays, 51 bases, in frame from base 1. From V the trimming removes 5 bases and from J it removes 1 base, while the gene matches leave 2 bases of the junction unaccounted for. TCRbeta CDR3 regions were amplified from genomic DNA by means of the immunoSEQ Assay, a bias-controlled multiplex PCR. Turning to the authors' computational methods: Within the assay, amplification of reference gene primers was used to estimate how many nucleated cells each sample contained. Sequence reads were collapsed and filtered to measure the absolute abundance of every unique TCRbeta CDR3 rearrangement. Productive Simpson clonality was computed per sample as the square root of Simpson's diversity index over productive rearrangements. TCRdb limited this immuneACCESS table to in-frame rearrangements with V and J called. A share of clones is missing; checked studies link under half to unresolved V genes, and the rest is unexplained. The DNA was the basis for D and trimming; V, J and clone size are from that table. The sample contains 180,000 or so clones, 65% to 90% of them found a single time. About 8.2% of the sample is held by the ten biggest clonotypes.

The data were taken from a study of blood T cell repertoires in COVID-19 (TCRdb year 2020). General notes on the study: Samples covering the acute and convalescent phases of COVID-19 were provided by collaborators in the United States, Italy and Spain. The material from the prospective study consisted of cDNA or gDNA derived from T cells, B-cell-depleted T cells, or PBMCs. The dataset comprised deeply sampled blood TCRbeta repertoires from subjects exposed to, actively infected with, or recovered from COVID-19. The repertoires were released in a freely available public database intended as a resource for research on the immune response to SARS-CoV-2. Samples were obtained from the ongoing ImmuneRACE study (first 160 participants) and from over 1,000 subjects provided by 6 global collaborators. Sample metadata almost always included a de-identified subject ID, COVID-19 status, age in years and sex. Where available, HLA class I and class II types were taken from metadata supplied by the sample provider and were not determined by assay-based typing.

Overall study outcomes, separate from this receptor: How much clinical and demographic metadata was included differed by source and by participant, and the metadata was provided uncurated.

The sequence links TRBV24-1 to TRBJ2-1, and TRBD2 aligns with 15 junction nucleotides. The sequenced material came from peripheral blood. The sequence was obtained from a man aged 55 to 70 with acute or convalescent COVID-19. The CDR3 reads CATSVGLAGGSYNEQFF. The bases read TGTGCCACCAGTGTCGGACTAGCGGGAGGGTCCTACAATGAGCAGTTCTTC.